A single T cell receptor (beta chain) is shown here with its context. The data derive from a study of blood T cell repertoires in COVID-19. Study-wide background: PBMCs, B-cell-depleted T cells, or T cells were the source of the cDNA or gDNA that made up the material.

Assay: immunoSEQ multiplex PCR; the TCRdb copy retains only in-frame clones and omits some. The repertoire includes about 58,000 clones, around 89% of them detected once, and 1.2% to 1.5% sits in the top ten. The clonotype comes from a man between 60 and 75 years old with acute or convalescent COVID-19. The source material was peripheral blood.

The CDR3 DNA sequence: TGTGCCAGCAGTTTTCAGGGGAATTCACCCCTCCACTTT. Its translation: CASSFQGNSPLHF. V and J are TRBV27 and TRBJ1-6; TRBD1 is a possible D gene (6 bases). Germline V CDR1 and CDR2: MNHEY, SMNVEV (reference sequence). Trimming removed 3 bases from V and 7 bases from J, with 7 bases in between. This CDR3 is built from 13 residues.